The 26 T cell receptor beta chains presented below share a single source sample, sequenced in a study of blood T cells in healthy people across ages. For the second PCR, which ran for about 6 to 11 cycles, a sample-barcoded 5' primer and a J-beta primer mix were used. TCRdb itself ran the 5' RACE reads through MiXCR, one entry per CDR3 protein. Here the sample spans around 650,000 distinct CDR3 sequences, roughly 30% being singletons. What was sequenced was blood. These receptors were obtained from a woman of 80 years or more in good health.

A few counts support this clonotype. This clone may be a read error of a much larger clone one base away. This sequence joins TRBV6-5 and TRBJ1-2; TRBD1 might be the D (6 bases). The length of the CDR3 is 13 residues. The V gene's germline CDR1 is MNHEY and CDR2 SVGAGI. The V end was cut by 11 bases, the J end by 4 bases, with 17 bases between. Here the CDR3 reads CAGGRQVFYGYTF. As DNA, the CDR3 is TGTGCCGGTGGGAGACAGGTGTTCTATGGCTACACCTTC.

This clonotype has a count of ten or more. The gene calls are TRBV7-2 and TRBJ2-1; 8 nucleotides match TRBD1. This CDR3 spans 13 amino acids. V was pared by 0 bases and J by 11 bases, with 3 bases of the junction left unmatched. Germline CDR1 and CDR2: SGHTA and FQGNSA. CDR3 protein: CASSLAGDRQQFF. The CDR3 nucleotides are TGTGCCAGCAGCTTAGCCGGGGACAGGCAGCAGTTCTTC.

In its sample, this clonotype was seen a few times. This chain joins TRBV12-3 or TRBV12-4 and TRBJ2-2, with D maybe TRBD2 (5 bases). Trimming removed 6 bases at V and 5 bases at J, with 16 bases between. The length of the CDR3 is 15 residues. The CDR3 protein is CASSLRAPRTGELFF. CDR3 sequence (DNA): TGTGCCAGCAGCCTGAGGGCCCCGCGGACCGGGGAGCTGTTTTTT.

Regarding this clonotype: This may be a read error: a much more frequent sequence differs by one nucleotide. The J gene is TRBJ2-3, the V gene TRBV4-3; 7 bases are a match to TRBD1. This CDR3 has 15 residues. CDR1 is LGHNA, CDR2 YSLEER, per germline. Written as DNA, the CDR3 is TGCGCCAGCAGCCAATTGGGAGTGGGGACAGATACGCGGTATTTT. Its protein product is CASSQLGVGTDTRYF.

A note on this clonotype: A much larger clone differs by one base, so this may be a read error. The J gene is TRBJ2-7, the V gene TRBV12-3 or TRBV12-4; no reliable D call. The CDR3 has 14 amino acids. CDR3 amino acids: CASSFLYSSYAQYF. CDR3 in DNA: TGTGCCAGCAGTTTCCTCTACAGCTCCTACGCGCAGTACTTC.

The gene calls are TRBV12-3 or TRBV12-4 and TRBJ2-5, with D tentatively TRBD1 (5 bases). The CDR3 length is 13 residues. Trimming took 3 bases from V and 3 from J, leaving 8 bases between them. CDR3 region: CASSLTEKETQYF. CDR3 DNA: TGTGCCAGCAGTTTGACAGAGAAAGAGACCCAGTACTTC.

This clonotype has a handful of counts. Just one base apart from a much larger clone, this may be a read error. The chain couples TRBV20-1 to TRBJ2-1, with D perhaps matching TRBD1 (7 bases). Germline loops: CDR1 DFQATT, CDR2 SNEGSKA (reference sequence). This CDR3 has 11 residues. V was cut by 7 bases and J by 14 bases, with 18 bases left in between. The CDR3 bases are TGCAGTGTCTCACCCGACAGGGAGGAGTTCTTC. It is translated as CSVSPDREEFF.

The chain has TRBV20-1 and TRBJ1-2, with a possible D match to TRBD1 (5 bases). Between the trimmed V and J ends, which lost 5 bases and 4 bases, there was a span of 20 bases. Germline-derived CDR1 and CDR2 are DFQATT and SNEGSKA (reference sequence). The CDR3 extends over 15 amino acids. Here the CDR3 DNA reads TGCAGTGCTGAGCGGGACTCCGGGGTCCTCTATGGCTACACCTTC. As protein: CSAERDSGVLYGYTF.

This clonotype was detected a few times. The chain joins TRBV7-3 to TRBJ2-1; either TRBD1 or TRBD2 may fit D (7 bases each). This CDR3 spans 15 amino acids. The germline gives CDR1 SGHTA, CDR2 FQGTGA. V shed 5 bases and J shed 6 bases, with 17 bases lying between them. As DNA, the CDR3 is TGTGCCAGCAGCAGCGGGACAGCCGAGGGCAATGAGCAGTTCTTC. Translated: CASSSGTAEGNEQFF.

The CDR3 nucleotides are TGTGCCAGCAGGGAGACAGGGGTATACGGCTATGGCTACACCTTC. Translating gives CASRETGVYGYGYTF. This rearrangement joins TRBV2 to TRBJ1-2, with TRBD1 identical over 8 bases. Germline V gives CDR1 SNHLY, CDR2 FYNNEI. V lost 6 bases and J lost 4; bases outside the gene matches: 10. The CDR3 covers 15 residues.

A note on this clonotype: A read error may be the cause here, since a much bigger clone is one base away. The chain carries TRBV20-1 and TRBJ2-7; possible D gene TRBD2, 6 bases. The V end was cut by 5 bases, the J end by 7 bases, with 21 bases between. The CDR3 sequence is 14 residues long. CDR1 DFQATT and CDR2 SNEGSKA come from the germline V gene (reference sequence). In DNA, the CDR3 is TGCAGTGCTGAATCGGGGGACTCTTACAATGAGCAGTACTTC. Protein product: CSAESGDSYNEQYF.

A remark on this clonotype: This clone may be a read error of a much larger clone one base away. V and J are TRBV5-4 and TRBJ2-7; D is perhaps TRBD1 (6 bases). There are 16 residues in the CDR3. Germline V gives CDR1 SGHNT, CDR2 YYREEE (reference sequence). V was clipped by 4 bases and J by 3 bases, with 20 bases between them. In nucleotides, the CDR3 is TGTGCCAGCAGCCAATCATCTCGAGGGGGTGGCTACGAGCAGTACTTC. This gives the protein CASSQSSRGGGYEQYF.

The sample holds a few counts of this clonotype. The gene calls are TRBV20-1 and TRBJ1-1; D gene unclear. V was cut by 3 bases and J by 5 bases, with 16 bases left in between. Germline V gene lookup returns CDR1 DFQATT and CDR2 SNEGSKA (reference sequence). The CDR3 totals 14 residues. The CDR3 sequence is CSASPPQTRTEAFF. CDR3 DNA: TGCAGTGCTAGTCCTCCCCAGACTCGGACTGAAGCTTTCTTT.

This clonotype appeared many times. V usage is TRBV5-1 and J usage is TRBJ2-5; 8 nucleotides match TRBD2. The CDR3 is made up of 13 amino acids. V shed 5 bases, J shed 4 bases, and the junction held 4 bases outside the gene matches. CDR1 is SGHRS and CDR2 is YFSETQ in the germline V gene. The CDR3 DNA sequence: TGCGCCAGCAGAGGACTAGCCACAGAGACCCAGTACTTC. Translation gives CASRGLATETQYF.

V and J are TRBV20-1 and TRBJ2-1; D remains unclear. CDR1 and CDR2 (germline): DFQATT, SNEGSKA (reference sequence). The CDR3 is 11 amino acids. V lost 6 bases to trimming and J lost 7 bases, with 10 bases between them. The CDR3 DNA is TGCAGTGCGAGGACCGTAAATGAGCAGTTCTTC. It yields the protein CSARTVNEQFF.

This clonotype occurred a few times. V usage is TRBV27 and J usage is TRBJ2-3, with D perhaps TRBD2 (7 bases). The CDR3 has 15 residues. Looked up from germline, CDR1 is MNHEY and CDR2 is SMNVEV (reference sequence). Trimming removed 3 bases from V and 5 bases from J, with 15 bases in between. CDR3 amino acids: CASSFVGGPGDTQYF. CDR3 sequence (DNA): TGTGCCAGCAGTTTCGTCGGGGGGCCTGGAGATACGCAGTATTTT.

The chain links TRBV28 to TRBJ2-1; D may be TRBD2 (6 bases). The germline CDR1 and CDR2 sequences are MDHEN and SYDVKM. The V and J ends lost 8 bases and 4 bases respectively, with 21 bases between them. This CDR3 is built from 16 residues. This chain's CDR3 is CASPPSSRAGYNEQFF. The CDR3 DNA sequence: TGTGCCAGCCCCCCCTCTTCTCGGGCGGGGTACAATGAGCAGTTCTTC. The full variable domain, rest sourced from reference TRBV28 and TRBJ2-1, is DVKVTQSSRYLVKRTGEKVFLECVQDMDHENMFWYRQDPGLGLRLIYFSYDVKMKEKGDIPEGYSVSREKKERFSLILESASTNQTSMYLCASPPSSRAGYNEQFFGPGTRLTVL.

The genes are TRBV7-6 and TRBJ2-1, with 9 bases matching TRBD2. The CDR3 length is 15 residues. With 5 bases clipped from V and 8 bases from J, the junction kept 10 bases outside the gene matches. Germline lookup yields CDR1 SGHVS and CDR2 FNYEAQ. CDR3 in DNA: TGTGCCAGCAGCGGTTTGGGGCGGGGGGGGGATGAGCAGTTCTTC. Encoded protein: CASSGLGRGGDEQFF.

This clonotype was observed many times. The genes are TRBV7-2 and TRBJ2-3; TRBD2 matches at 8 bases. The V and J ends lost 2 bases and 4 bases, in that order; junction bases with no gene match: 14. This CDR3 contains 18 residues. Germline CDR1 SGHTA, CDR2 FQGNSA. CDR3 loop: CASSLRGRRGGPPDTQYF. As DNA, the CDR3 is TGTGCCAGCAGCTTACGCGGTCGCCGGGGGGGCCCCCCAGATACGCAGTATTTT.

CDR3 loop: CASSVSGGTGDEQYF. CDR3 in DNA: TGTGCCAGCAGCGTATCCGGAGGGACTGGCGACGAGCAGTACTTC. The rearrangement joins TRBV9 to TRBJ2-7, with D perhaps TRBD2 (6 bases). V lost 1 base to trimming and J lost 5 bases, with 16 bases between them. The length of the CDR3 is 15 residues. Germline CDR1 SGDLS, CDR2 YYNGEE.

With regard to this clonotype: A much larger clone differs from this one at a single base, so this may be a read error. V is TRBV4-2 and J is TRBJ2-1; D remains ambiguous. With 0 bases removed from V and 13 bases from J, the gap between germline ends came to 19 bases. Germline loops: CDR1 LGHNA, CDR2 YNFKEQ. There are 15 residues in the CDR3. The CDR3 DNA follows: TGTGCCAGCAGCCAAGAAGCCACGATCGAAGAGACCCAGTTCTTC. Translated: CASSQEATIEETQFF.

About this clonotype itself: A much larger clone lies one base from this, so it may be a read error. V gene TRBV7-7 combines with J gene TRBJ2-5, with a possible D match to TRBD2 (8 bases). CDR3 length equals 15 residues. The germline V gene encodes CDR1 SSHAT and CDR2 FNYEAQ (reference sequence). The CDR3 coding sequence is TGTGCTAGCAGCTTGGAGACAGGGCGGGGGGAGATCCAGTACTTC. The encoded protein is CASSLETGRGEIQYF.

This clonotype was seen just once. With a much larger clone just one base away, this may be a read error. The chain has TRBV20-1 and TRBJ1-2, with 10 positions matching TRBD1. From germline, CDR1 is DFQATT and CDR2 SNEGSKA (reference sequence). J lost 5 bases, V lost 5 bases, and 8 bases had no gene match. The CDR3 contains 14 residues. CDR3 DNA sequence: TGCAGTGCTGGCAGACAGGGGGCACAGTATGGCTACACCTTC. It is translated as CSAGRQGAQYGYTF.

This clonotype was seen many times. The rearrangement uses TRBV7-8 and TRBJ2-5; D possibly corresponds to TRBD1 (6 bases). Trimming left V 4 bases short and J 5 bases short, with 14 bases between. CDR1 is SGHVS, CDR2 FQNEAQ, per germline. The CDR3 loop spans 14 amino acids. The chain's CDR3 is CASSYRPTGETQYF. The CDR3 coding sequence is TGTGCCAGCAGCTACCGACCCACAGGGGAGACCCAGTACTTC.

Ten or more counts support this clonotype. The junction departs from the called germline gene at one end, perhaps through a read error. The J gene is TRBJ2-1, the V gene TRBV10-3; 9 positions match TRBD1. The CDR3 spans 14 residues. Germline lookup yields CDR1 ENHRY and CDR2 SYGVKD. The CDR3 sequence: CAISEGTGSNEQFF. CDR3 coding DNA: TGCGCCATCAGTGAGGGGACAGGGTCCAATGAGCAGTTCTTC.

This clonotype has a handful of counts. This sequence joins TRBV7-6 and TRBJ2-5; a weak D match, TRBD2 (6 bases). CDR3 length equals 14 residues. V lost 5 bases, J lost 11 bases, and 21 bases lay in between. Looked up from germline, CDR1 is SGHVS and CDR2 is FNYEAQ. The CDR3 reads CASSPRGFGNEQYF. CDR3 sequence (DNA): TGTGCCAGCAGCCCTCGGGGGTTCGGAAATGAGCAGTACTTC.